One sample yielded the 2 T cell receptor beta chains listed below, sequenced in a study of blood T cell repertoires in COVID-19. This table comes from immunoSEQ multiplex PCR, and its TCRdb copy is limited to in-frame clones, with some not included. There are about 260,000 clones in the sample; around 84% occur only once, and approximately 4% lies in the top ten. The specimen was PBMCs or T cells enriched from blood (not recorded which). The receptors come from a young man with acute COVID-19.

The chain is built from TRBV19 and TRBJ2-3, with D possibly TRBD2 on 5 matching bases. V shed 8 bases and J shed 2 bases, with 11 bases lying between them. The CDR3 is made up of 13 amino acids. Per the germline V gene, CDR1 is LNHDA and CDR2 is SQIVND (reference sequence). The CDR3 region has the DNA TGTGCCAGTGACGACGGGGTCACAGATACGCAGTATTTT. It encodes CASDDGVTDTQYF.

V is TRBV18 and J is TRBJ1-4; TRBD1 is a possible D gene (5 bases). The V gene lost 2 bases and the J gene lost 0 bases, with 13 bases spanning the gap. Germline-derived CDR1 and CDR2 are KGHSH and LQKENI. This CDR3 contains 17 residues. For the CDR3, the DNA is TGTGCCAGCTCACCAGAGCAGGGCCTTGCAACTAATGAAAAACTGTTTTTT. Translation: CASSPEQGLATNEKLFF.